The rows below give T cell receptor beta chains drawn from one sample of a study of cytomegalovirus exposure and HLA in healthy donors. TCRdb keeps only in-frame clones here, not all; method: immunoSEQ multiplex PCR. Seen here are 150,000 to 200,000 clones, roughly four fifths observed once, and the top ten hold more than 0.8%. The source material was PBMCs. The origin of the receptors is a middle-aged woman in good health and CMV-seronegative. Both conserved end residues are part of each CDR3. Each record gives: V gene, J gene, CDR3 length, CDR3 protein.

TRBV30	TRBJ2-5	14	CAWSGGYTQETQYF
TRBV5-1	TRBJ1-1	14	CASSLGGPGTEAFF
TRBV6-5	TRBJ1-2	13	CASKLQGNYGYTF
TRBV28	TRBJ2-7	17	CASSPRGLALETYEQYF
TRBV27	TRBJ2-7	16	CASSLSGPEVSYEQYF
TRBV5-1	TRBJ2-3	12	CASSSGADTQYF
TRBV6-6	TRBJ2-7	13	CASSPPGSYEQYF
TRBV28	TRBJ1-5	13	CASFRGANQPQHF
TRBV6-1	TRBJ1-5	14	CASRKDSSNQPQHF
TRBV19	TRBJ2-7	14	CASGSGRGTYEQYF
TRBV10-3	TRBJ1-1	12	CAISVGGTEAFF
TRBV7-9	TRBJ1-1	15	CASSLSTILDTEAFF
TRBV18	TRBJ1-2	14	CASSPREGPYGYTF
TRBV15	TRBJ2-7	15	CATSRSRAGAYEQYF
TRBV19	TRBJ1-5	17	CAASSISDLASNQPQHF
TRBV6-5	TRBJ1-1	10	CATGRGKAFF
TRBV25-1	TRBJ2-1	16	CASSGYRAKYDNEQFF
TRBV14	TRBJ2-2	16	CASSPTGFGSSGELFF
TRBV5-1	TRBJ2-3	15	CASSLEGIAGATQYF
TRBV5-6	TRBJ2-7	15	CASSLGQGTTYEQYF
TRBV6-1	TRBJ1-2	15	CASSPQLDRAYGYTF
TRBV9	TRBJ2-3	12	CASSVVADTQYF
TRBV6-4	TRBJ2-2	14	CASSVNLATGELFF
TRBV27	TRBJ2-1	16	CASSWSASGSSNEQFF
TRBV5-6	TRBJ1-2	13	CASSPGQNYGYTF
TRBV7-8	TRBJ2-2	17	CASSLKAGETWTGELFF
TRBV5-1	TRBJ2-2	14	CASSADSYTGELFF
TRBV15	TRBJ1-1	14	CATSRGGQSTEAFF
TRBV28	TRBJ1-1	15	CASSLDLGQGAEAFF
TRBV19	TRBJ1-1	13	CASMGGRGTEAFF
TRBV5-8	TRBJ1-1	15	CASSSGTGAITEAFF
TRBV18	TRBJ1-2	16	CASSPLGQGDNYGYTF
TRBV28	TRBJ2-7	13	CASSPSVLDLQYF
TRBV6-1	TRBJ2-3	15	CASTWDRGGTDTQYF
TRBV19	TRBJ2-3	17	CASNPSGRQEGTDTQYF
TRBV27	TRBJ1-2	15	CASRPNGDRNYGYTF
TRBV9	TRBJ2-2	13	CASSVGPPGELFF
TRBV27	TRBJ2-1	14	CASSLGDSYNEQFF
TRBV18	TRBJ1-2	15	CASSPSDGANYGYTF